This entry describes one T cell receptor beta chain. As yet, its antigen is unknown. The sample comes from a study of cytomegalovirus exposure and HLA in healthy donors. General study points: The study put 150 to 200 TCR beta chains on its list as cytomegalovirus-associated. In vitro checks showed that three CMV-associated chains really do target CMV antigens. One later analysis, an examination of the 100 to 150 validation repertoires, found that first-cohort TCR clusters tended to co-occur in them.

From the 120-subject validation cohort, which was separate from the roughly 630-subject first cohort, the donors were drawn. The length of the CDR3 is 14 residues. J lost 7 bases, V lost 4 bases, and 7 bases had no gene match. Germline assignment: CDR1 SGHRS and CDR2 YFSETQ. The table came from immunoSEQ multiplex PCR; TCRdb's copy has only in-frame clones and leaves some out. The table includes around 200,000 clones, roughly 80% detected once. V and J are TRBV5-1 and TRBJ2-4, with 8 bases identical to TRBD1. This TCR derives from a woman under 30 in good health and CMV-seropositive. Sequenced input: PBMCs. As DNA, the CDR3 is TGCGCCAGCAGCCCAACGACAGGGGCGAACATTCAGTACTTC. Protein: CASSPTTGANIQYF.